This is a list of T cell receptor beta chains from one sample in a study of T cells in localized non-small cell lung cancer. Repertoires were generated with immunoSEQ multiplex PCR, while TCRdb's copy carries only in-frame clones and drops some. Among fewer than 90,000 clones listed, 80% to 90% were seen once. Sequencing was performed on peripheral blood, taken before any cancer treatment. These receptors were obtained from a man aged 40-75 years with stage I lung adenocarcinoma. Both conserved end residues are part of each CDR3. The D gene is left open where the match is weak. Part of the rows lack a size; the others show once, few, many or a class for expanded clones.

V	D	J	length	size	DNA	CDR3
TRBV18	-	TRBJ2-5	14	once	TGTGCCAGCTCACCACCGGCAGGGAAAGAGACCCAGTACTTC	CASSPPAGKETQYF
TRBV9	-	TRBJ2-1	16	-	TGTGCCAGCAGCGGGACTCTAGCAGATTCCTACAATGAGCAGTTCTTC	CASSGTLADSYNEQFF
TRBV6-6	TRBD1	TRBJ1-3	13	-	TGTGCCAGCAGTACGGGACAGGGAAACACCATATATTTT	CASSTGQGNTIYF
TRBV29-1	-	TRBJ2-7	15	-	TGCAGCGTTGCCCCAGGGGGGGGGAGTCGATACGAGCAGTACTTC	CSVAPGGGSRYEQYF
TRBV5-1	-	TRBJ1-1	14	-	TGCGCCAGCAGCCCATGGACCATGAACACTGAAGCTTTCTTT	CASSPWTMNTEAFF
TRBV6-1	-	TRBJ1-2	15	-	TGTGCCAGCAGTGAATGGCCGGGATCCACCTATGGCTACACCTTC	CASSEWPGSTYGYTF
TRBV9	TRBD1	TRBJ2-7	15	-	TGTGCCAGCAGCGTAGAGGGGACAGGGTGGCGCGAGCAGTACTTC	CASSVEGTGWREQYF
TRBV6-1	-	TRBJ2-3	18	few	TGTGCCAGCAGTGCCCTGGGCGAGGGGGGACTGGAGGCAGATACGCAGTATTTT	CASSALGEGGLEADTQYF
TRBV25-1	-	TRBJ1-3	16	-	TGTGCCAGCAGTCGGTCGAGCTCCTTCTCTGGAAACACCATATATTTT	CASSRSSSFSGNTIYF
TRBV29-1	TRBD2	TRBJ2-3	16	-	TGCAGCGTTGAAAGTTGGGTAGCGGGAGGGCTCGATACGCAGTATTTT	CSVESWVAGGLDTQYF
TRBV7-9	-	TRBJ2-3	16	-	TGTGCCAGCAGCCCTATGGGGTCCGCTAGCACAGATACGCAGTATTTT	CASSPMGSASTDTQYF
TRBV2	TRBD2	TRBJ2-3	18	-	TGTGCCAGCACCCGAGGTACTAGCGGGATAGGGAACACAGATACGCAGTATTTT	CASTRGTSGIGNTDTQYF
TRBV19	-	TRBJ1-6	12	-	TGTGCCAGTACCGACAGAAATTCACCCCTCCACTTT	CASTDRNSPLHF
TRBV28	TRBD2	TRBJ2-2	15	once	TGTGCCAGCATTGGCCCTAGCGGGTGGGGCGGGGAGCTGTTTTTT	CASIGPSGWGGELFF
TRBV4-3	-	TRBJ2-1	17	-	TGCGCCAGCAGCCAAGAAATGGGGGGGGCTACTTACAATGAGCAGTTCTTC	CASSQEMGGATYNEQFF
TRBV18	-	TRBJ1-2	12	-	TGTGCCAGCTCACCACAGGGAGGTGGCTACACCTTC	CASSPQGGGYTF
TRBV6-5	-	TRBJ1-2	15	-	TGTGCCAGCACCAACGACGGTTCTAGAAATTCCGGCTACACCTTC	CASTNDGSRNSGYTF
TRBV11-2	-	TRBJ2-5	16	-	TGTGCCAGCAGCCCTCAGGTTCTTCTCGGGCAAGAGACCCAGTACTTC	CASSPQVLLGQETQYF
TRBV9	-	TRBJ2-7	14	-	TGTGCCAGCAGCCCCCGTGGGGATTCCTACGAGCAGTACTTC	CASSPRGDSYEQYF
TRBV7-9	-	TRBJ2-1	19	-	TGTGCCAGTCAGCACAGTCCCACGGTAAGCGGCAGGGCCTACAATGAGCAGTTCTTC	CASQHSPTVSGRAYNEQFF
TRBV19	-	TRBJ1-2	14	once	TGTGCCAGTACTAGGAGTTTCGTTAATGATGGCTACACCTTC	CASTRSFVNDGYTF
TRBV29-1	-	TRBJ2-1	12	once	TGCAGCGTTGGGAGCTCCTACAATGAGCAGTTCTTC	CSVGSSYNEQFF
TRBV6-5	-	TRBJ2-3	10	-	TGTGCCAGCTTTAGAGATACGCAGTATTTT	CASFRDTQYF
TRBV4-2	-	TRBJ2-7	16	-	TGTGCCAGCAGCCAAGGTCTACTAGCTAGGTCCTACGAGCAGTACTTC	CASSQGLLARSYEQYF
TRBV27	-	TRBJ2-5	12	once	TGTGCCAGCAGGAGTCGCCGGGAGACCCAGTACTTC	CASRSRRETQYF
TRBV2	-	TRBJ1-5	17	-	TGTGCCAGCATGGGGAAGGGGAAGGTTGTCTCCAATCAGCCCCAGCATTTT	CASMGKGKVVSNQPQHF
TRBV18	-	TRBJ1-2	13	-	TGTGCCAGCTCATCAGAGCCCGCCGGGGGCTACACCTTC	CASSSEPAGGYTF
TRBV6-1	-	TRBJ1-1	13	-	TGTGCCAGCAGTGAAATTTGGAACACTGAAGCTTTCTTT	CASSEIWNTEAFF
TRBV25-1	-	TRBJ2-3	16	-	TGTGCCAGCAGTGAGGATGAGGCCTCAAGCACAGATACGCAGTATTTT	CASSEDEASSTDTQYF
TRBV4-3	TRBD1	TRBJ1-1	18	-	TGCGCCAGCAGCCAAGAGCATCGACAGGGTGCTATGAACACTGAAGCTTTCTTT	CASSQEHRQGAMNTEAFF
TRBV28	TRBD1	TRBJ2-2	15	-	TGTGCCAGCAGCCCTACAGGGGTAGTCACCGGGGAGCTGTTTTTT	CASSPTGVVTGELFF
TRBV28	-	TRBJ1-4	16	-	TGTGCCAGCAGTCCCCTGGGGGGGGACTCTAATGAAAAACTGTTTTTT	CASSPLGGDSNEKLFF
TRBV4-1	-	TRBJ1-2	15	-	TGCGCCAGCAGCCAAGATCTCGGGCAGTACTATGGCTACACCTTC	CASSQDLGQYYGYTF